This is a list of T cell receptor beta chains from one sample in a study of cytomegalovirus exposure and HLA in healthy donors. This table comes from immunoSEQ multiplex PCR, and its TCRdb copy is limited to in-frame clones, with some not included. Reported are about 48,000 clones; the ten largest clones contain approximately 1%. Sequencing was carried out using PBMCs. Every receptor here comes from a woman between 40 and 55 years old in good health and CMV-seronegative. The CDR3 runs from the conserved cysteine through the conserved F or W. D genes are given only for firm matches.

>TRBV27|TRBD1|TRBJ2-7
CASTPGQGAYEQYF
TGTGCCAGCACCCCGGGACAGGGTGCGTACGAGCAGTACTTC
>TRBV4-3|.|TRBJ1-5
CASSQDLVQPQHF
TGCGCCAGCAGCCAAGATCTTGTTCAGCCCCAGCATTTT
>TRBV27|.|TRBJ1-1
CASSSRGHTEAFF
TGTGCCAGCAGCAGCCGAGGTCACACTGAAGCTTTCTTT
>TRBV2|.|TRBJ2-2
CASSEVGAGTNTGELFF
TGTGCCAGCAGTGAAGTTGGGGCAGGGACGAACACCGGGGAGCTGTTTTTT
>TRBV9|TRBD2|TRBJ2-1
CASSSKGLAGRSYNEQFF
TGTGCCAGCAGCAGCAAGGGACTAGCGGGGCGCTCCTACAATGAGCAGTTCTTC
>TRBV13|.|TRBJ2-5
CASSTSRAGETQYF
TGTGCCAGCAGCACCTCTAGGGCAGGGGAGACCCAGTACTTC
>TRBV9|.|TRBJ1-4
CASSARGGATNEKLFF
TGTGCCAGCAGCGCCAGAGGGGGGGCAACTAATGAAAAACTGTTTTTT
>TRBV28|TRBD1|TRBJ1-1
CATSGTGVNTEAFF
TGTGCCACCTCCGGGACAGGGGTGAACACTGAAGCTTTCTTT
>TRBV30|.|TRBJ1-3
CAWSVVRGSGNTIYF
TGTGCCTGGAGTGTAGTAAGAGGATCCGGAAACACCATATATTTT
>TRBV15|TRBD1|TRBJ2-7
CATSIPGGSYEQYF
TGTGCCACCAGCATTCCAGGGGGCTCCTACGAGCAGTACTTC
>TRBV7-3|TRBD2|TRBJ2-1
CASSLTSGNNEQFF
TGTGCCAGCAGCTTAACTAGCGGGAACAATGAGCAGTTCTTC
>TRBV6-6|TRBD2|TRBJ2-7
CASSSPGLAGVEQYF
TGTGCCAGCAGTTCCCCCGGACTAGCGGGAGTCGAGCAGTACTTC
>TRBV10-3|.|TRBJ1-1
CAVSDRNTEAFF
TGTGCCGTCTCGGACAGGAACACTGAAGCTTTCTTT
>TRBV29-1|.|TRBJ2-3
CSVERGMSTDTQYF
TGCAGCGTTGAACGGGGGATGAGCACAGATACGCAGTATTTT
>TRBV5-4|.|TRBJ2-1
CASSFEKSSYNEQFF
TGTGCCAGCAGCTTCGAAAAGAGCTCCTACAATGAGCAGTTCTTC
>TRBV7-2|.|TRBJ2-3
CASSLAASATDTQYF
TGTGCCAGCAGCTTAGCCGCTAGCGCCACAGATACGCAGTATTTT
>TRBV30|.|TRBJ1-1
CACDQGWKNEAFF
TGTGCCTGCGATCAGGGTTGGAAGAATGAAGCTTTCTTT
>TRBV30|.|TRBJ2-5
CAWSHAETQYF
TGTGCCTGGAGTCATGCGGAGACCCAGTACTTC
>TRBV30|TRBD1|TRBJ1-4
CATGTGTEKLFF
TGTGCTACCGGGACAGGGACTGAAAAACTGTTTTTT
>TRBV15|TRBD1|TRBJ2-2
CATSRDPLGTGSGELFF
TGTGCCACCAGCAGGGATCCCCTCGGGACAGGGTCCGGGGAGCTGTTTTTT
>TRBV6-5|TRBD2|TRBJ2-7
CASSYATSGSYEQYF
TGTGCCAGCAGTTACGCTACTAGCGGGAGCTACGAGCAGTACTTC
>TRBV5-1|.|TRBJ1-2
CASSLGRRGNYGYTF
TGCGCCAGCAGCTTGGGGAGGCGGGGGAACTATGGCTACACCTTC
>TRBV11-3|TRBD2|TRBJ2-1
CASSRTSGYNEQFF
TGTGCCAGCAGCCGGACTAGCGGCTACAATGAGCAGTTCTTC
>TRBV7-8|.|TRBJ2-7
CASSFPKYEQYF
TGTGCCAGCAGCTTCCCAAAATACGAGCAGTACTTC
>TRBV27|.|TRBJ1-1
CASSLYGTEAFF
TGTGCCAGCAGTTTATACGGCACTGAAGCTTTCTTT
>TRBV4-2|TRBD2|TRBJ2-3
CASSQGLGPDTQYF
TGTGCCAGCAGCCAGGGACTAGGTCCAGATACGCAGTATTTT
>TRBV7-3|TRBD1|TRBJ2-7
CASSPGQGAYEQYF
TGTGCCAGCAGCCCCGGACAGGGTGCCTACGAGCAGTACTTC
>TRBV28|TRBD1|TRBJ2-7
CASSRRDSRYF
TGTGCCAGCAGCCGCCGGGACAGCCGGTACTTC
>TRBV11-2|TRBD2|TRBJ2-1
CASSATSVEQFF
TGTGCCAGCAGCGCGACTAGCGTCGAGCAGTTCTTC
>TRBV5-1|.|TRBJ1-4
CASSFRTNEKLFF
TGCGCCAGCAGCTTCCGGACAAACGAAAAACTGTTTTTT
>TRBV5-1|TRBD2|TRBJ2-3
CASSGSGRTDTQYF
TGCGCCAGCAGCGGTAGCGGGAGAACAGATACGCAGTATTTT
>TRBV5-4|.|TRBJ2-7
CASSLGLTTYEQYF
TGTGCCAGCAGCTTGGGACTCACAACCTACGAGCAGTACTTC
>TRBV4-1|.|TRBJ2-2
CASSQDVRGLPGELFF
TGCGCCAGCAGCCAAGATGTCAGAGGTTTGCCCGGGGAGCTGTTTTTT
>TRBV19|.|TRBJ1-2
CASTHAGGNYGYTF
TGTGCCAGTACCCACGCCGGGGGAAACTATGGCTACACCTTC
>TRBV6-6|TRBD2|TRBJ2-7
CASSYSPSGSSYEQYF
TGTGCCAGCAGTTACTCGCCTAGCGGAAGCTCCTACGAGCAGTACTTC
>TRBV7-2|.|TRBJ2-7
CASSPFGSSYEQYF
TGTGCCAGCAGCCCCTTTGGGAGCTCCTACGAGCAGTACTTC
>TRBV28|TRBD1|TRBJ1-2
CASSNDRESVDGYTF
TGTGCCAGCAGCAACGACAGGGAGTCAGTTGATGGCTACACCTTC